Listed below are T cell receptor beta chains from one sample, sequenced in a study of cytomegalovirus exposure and HLA in healthy donors. Measured with immunoSEQ multiplex PCR; TCRdb has only the in-frame clones, and not every one. The sample yields 100,000 to 120,000 clones, 70% to 90% seen once. Specimen: PBMCs. Receptors originate from a man aged 40-50 years in good health and CMV-seronegative. The CDR3 runs from the conserved cysteine through the conserved F or W. The order of the fields is J gene, clone size, V gene, D gene, CDR3 DNA, CDR3 protein. The D gene is left open where the match is weak. Rows give clone size only sometimes, using once, few, many, or a class for an expanded clone.

TRBJ2-1	NA	TRBV6-5	TRBD2	TGTGCCAGCAGTTACAAAGCGGGGGGCAGCGGTGAGCAGTTCTTC	CASSYKAGGSGEQFF
TRBJ2-5	NA	TRBV7-2	NA	TGTGCCAGCAGCCCGGAAAGGCGGGAGACCCAGTACTTC	CASSPERRETQYF
TRBJ1-1	NA	TRBV6-1	NA	TGTGCCAGCAGTGAAGGGGGAGGCTCCCAGTTCACTGAAGCTTTCTTT	CASSEGGGSQFTEAFF
TRBJ1-4	NA	TRBV7-2	NA	TGTGCCAGCAGCACTACAGGGTCGGAAAAACTGTTTTTT	CASSTTGSEKLFF
TRBJ2-5	NA	TRBV5-4	TRBD2	TGTGCCAGCCGCCCCGGGACTAGCCTCCCTCAAGAGACCCAGTACTTC	CASRPGTSLPQETQYF
TRBJ2-6	NA	TRBV4-2	NA	TGTGCCAGCAGCGTAAGGGGCGGTACAGGGGCCAACGTCCTGACTTTC	CASSVRGGTGANVLTF
TRBJ2-1	few	TRBV6-5	TRBD1	TGTGCCAGCAGTTTGGACAGGGACTACAATGAGCAGTTCTTC	CASSLDRDYNEQFF
TRBJ2-1	NA	TRBV2	TRBD2	TGTGCCAGCAGTGTCACGGCTAGCGGGGGGGCGGGTGAGCAGTTCTTC	CASSVTASGGAGEQFF
TRBJ1-4	NA	TRBV27	TRBD1	TGTGCCAGCAGTTTAGCGAGGGGGACAGGGGCTTCGTCAGAAAAACTGTTTTTT	CASSLARGTGASSEKLFF
TRBJ1-1	once	TRBV13	NA	TGTGCCAGCAGCTTAGGTCCAGTGCAGAACACTGAAGCTTTCTTT	CASSLGPVQNTEAFF
TRBJ1-4	NA	TRBV6-9	NA	TGTGCCAGCAGACCCGGTCCCAGGGGCACTAATGAAAAACTGTTTTTT	CASRPGPRGTNEKLFF
TRBJ1-6	NA	TRBV15	NA	TGTGCCACCAGCAGAGATGCGGTTAATTCACCCCTCCACTTT	CATSRDAVNSPLHF
TRBJ2-3	few	TRBV27	NA	TGTGCCAGCAGTCTCAGGGATAGCACAGATACGCAGTATTTT	CASSLRDSTDTQYF
TRBJ2-6	few	TRBV30	NA	TGTGCCTTAACAGGGTCTGGGGCCAACGTCCTGACTTTC	CALTGSGANVLTF
TRBJ2-2	NA	TRBV5-1	NA	TGCGCCAGCCGTAGCTGGAGTCCCGGGGAGCTGTTTTTT	CASRSWSPGELFF
TRBJ2-2	NA	TRBV30	TRBD2	TGTGCCTGGACGCACTGGTCGCGGGGGGCAACCGGGGAGCTGTTTTTT	CAWTHWSRGATGELFF
TRBJ2-5	NA	TRBV7-6	TRBD2	TGTGCCAGCAGCTCTGGTGCCAAGCGGGGGGCACAAGAGACCCAGTACTTC	CASSSGAKRGAQETQYF